The clone carrying this T cell receptor (beta chain) has only a few counts. This entry belongs to a study of Graves' ophthalmopathy and Graves' hyperthyroidism. The TCR beta CDR3 regions underwent amplification from RNA transcripts. Second-round multiplex PCR came after first-round RT-PCR with HTBI primers. TCRdb fed the multiplex PCR reads into MiXCR, producing one record per CDR3 protein. The profile shows about 740,000 distinct CDR3 sequences, 40% of them singletons. Trimming removed 6 bases from V and 5 bases from J, with 20 bases in between. Looked up from germline, CDR1 is DFQATT and CDR2 is SNEGSKA (reference sequence). The CDR3 spans 14 residues.

The sequence derives from an adult man with Graves' ophthalmopathy. What was sequenced was peripheral blood. The gene calls are TRBV20-1 and TRBJ2-7; either TRBD1 or TRBD2 may supply D (6 bases each). The CDR3 reads CSASAGHVSHEQYF. The CDR3 DNA reads as TGCAGTGCCTCGGCGGGACACGTCAGCCACGAGCAGTACTTC.